What follows is one T cell receptor (beta chain) and its context. The record originates from a study of OX40 agonist ivuxolimab in advanced cancers. The repertoire was sequenced with immunoSEQ multiplex PCR; TCRdb's copy has only in-frame clones and lacks some. The sample records about 66,000 clones, 85% being singletons. Germline loops: CDR1 SGDLS, CDR2 YYNGEE. The V and J ends lost 4 bases and 7 bases, in that order; junction bases with no gene match: 13. The CDR3 runs to 15 residues. V is TRBV9 and J is TRBJ1-2; 7 positions match TRBD1. The source is an adult with an advanced solid tumor such as melanoma, head and neck, liver or kidney cancer. The sample in question was CD4+ or CD8+ T cells sorted from blood, obtained in a trial of the OX40 agonist ivuxolimab. The CDR3 region has the DNA TGTGCCAGCAGCTCTAGAGACAGGGCCTCCTTTGGCTACACCTTC. Translated: CASSSRDRASFGYTF.